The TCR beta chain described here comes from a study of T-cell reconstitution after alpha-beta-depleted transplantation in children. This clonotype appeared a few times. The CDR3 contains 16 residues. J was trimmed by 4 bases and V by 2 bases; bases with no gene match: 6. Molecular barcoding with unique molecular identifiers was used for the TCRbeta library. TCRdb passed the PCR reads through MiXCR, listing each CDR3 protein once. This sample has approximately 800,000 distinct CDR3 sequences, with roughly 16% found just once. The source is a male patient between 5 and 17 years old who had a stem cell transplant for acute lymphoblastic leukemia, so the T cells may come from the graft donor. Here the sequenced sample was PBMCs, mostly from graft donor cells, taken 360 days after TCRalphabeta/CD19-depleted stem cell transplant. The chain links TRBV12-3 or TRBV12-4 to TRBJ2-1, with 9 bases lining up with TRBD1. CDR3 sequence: CASSLSPGQGYNEQFF. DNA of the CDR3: TGTGCCAGCAGTTTATCCCCGGGACAGGGTTACAATGAGCAGTTCTTC.